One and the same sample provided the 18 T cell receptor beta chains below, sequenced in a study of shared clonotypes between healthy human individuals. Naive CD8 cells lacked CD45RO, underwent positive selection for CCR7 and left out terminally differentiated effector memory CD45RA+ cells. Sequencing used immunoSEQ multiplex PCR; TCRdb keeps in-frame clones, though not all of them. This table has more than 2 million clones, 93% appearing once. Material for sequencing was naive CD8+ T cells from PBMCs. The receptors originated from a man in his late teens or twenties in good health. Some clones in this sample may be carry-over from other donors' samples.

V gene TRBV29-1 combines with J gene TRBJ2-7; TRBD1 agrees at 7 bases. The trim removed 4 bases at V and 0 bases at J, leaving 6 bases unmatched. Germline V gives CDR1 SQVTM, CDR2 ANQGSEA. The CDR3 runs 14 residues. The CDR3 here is CSVVRGDSSYEQYF. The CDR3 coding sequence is TGCAGCGTTGTGCGAGGGGACAGCTCCTACGAGCAGTACTTC.

The CDR3 DNA follows: TGTGCCAGCAGCCCCCGGGAGGGGCCATATGGCTACACCTTC. As protein: CASSPREGPYGYTF. The chain carries TRBV5-4 and TRBJ1-2, with D possibly being TRBD1 (5 bases). V lost 4 bases and J 5 bases, leaving 15 bases between the germline ends. CDR1 SGHNT and CDR2 YYREEE come from the germline V gene (reference sequence). The CDR3 sequence is 14 residues long.

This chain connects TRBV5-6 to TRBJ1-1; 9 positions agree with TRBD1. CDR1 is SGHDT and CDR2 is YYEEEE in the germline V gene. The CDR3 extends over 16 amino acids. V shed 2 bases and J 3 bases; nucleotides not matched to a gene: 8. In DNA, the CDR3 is TGTGCCAGCAGCTTCAGACACAGGGGGCGGGACACTGAAGCTTTCTTT. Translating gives CASSFRHRGRDTEAFF.

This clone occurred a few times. In DNA, the CDR3 is TGTGCCAGCAGCAGTGGCGGATCCTACGAGCAGTACTTC. It specifies CASSSGGSYEQYF. V usage is TRBV21-1 and J usage is TRBJ2-7; TRBD2 is the table's D call and was not checked against the DNA. TRBV21-1 is classified as a pseudogene. The CDR3 has 13 amino acids.

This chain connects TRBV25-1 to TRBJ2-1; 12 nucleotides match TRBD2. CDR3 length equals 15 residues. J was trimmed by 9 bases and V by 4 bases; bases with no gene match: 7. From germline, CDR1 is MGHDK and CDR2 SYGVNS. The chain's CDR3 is CASSGPGLAGIEQFF. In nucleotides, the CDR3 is TGTGCCAGCAGTGGACCGGGACTAGCGGGCATTGAGCAGTTCTTC.

CDR3 loop: CASSFDRLTSGNTIYF. The CDR3 DNA is TGTGCCAGCAGTTTCGACAGATTAACCTCTGGAAACACCATATATTTT. The rearrangement links TRBV28 to TRBJ1-3, with TRBD1 as a possible D gene (5 bases). The germline CDR1 and CDR2 sequences are MDHEN and SYDVKM. Trimming removed 3 bases at V and 0 bases at J, with 12 bases between. This CDR3 has 16 amino acids.

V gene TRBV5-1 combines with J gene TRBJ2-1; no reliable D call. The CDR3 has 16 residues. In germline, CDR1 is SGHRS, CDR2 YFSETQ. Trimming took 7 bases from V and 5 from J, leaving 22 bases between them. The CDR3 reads CASFLPGNPPNNEQFF. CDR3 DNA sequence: TGCGCCAGCTTCCTACCCGGCAATCCCCCAAACAATGAGCAGTTCTTC.

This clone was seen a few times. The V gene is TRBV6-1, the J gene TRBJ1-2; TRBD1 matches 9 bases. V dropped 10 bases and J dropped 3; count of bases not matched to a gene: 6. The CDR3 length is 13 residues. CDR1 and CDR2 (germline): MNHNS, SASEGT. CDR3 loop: CATGTGKYYGYTF. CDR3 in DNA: TGTGCCACCGGGACAGGGAAATACTATGGCTACACCTTC.

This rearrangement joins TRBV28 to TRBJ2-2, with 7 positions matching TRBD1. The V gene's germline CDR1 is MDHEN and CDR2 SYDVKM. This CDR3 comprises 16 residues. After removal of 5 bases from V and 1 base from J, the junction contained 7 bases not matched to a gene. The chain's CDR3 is CASSPLDRVNTGELFF. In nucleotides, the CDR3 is TGTGCCAGCAGTCCACTCGACAGGGTGAACACCGGGGAGCTGTTTTTT.

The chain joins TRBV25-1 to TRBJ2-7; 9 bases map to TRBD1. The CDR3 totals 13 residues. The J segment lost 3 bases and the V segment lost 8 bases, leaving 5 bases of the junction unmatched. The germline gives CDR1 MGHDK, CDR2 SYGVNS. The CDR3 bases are TGTGCCAGCGGGGACAGGGAGGGCTACGAGCAGTACTTC. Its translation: CASGDREGYEQYF.

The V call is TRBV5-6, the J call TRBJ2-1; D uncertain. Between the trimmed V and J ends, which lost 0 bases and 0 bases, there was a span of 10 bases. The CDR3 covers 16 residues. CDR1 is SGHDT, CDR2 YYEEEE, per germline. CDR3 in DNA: TGTGCCAGCAGCTTGGGACAAGACGGCTCCTACAATGAGCAGTTCTTC. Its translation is CASSLGQDGSYNEQFF. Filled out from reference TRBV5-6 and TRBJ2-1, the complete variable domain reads DAGVTQSPTHLIKTRGQQVTLRCSPKSGHDTVSWYQQALGQGPQFIFQYYEEEERQRGNFPDRFSGHQFPNYSSELNVNALLLGDSALYLCASSLGQDGSYNEQFFGPGTRLTVL.

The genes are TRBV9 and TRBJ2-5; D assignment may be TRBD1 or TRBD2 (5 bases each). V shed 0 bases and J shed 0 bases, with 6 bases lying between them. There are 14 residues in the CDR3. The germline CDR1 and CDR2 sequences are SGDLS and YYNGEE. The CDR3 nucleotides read TGTGCCAGCAGCGTAGGGGACGACCAAGAGACCCAGTACTTC. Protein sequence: CASSVGDDQETQYF.

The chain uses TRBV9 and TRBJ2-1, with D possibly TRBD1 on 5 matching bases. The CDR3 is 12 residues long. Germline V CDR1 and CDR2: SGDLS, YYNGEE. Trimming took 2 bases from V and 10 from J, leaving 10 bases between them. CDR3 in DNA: TGTGCCAGCAGCGTGGACACTCGAGAGCAGTTCTTC. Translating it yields CASSVDTREQFF.

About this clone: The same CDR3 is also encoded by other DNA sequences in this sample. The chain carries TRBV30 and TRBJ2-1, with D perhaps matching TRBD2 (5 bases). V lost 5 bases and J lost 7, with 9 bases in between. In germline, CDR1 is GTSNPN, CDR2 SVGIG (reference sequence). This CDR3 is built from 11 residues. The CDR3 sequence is CAWRSGNEQFF. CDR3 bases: TGTGCCTGGCGATCGGGGAATGAGCAGTTCTTC.

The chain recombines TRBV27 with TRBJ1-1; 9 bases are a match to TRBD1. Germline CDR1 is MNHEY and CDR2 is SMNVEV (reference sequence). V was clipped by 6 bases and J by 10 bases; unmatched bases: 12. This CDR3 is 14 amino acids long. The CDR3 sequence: CASSITGTGSPAFF. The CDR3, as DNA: TGTGCCAGCAGCATAACCGGGACAGGGTCACCAGCTTTCTTT.

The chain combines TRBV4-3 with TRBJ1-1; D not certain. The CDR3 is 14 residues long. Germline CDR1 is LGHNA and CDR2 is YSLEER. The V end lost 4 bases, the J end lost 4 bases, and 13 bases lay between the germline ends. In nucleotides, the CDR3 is TGCGCCAGCAGCCTCCAAAGAGAGGGCACTGAAGCTTTCTTT. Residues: CASSLQREGTEAFF.

The CDR3 DNA is TGTGCCAGCAGCTCCGCGGAGACCGGGGAGCTGTTTTTT. The encoded protein is CASSSAETGELFF. The V call is TRBV7-3, the J call TRBJ2-2; D is unclear. The germline gives CDR1 SGHTA, CDR2 FQGTGA. V was cut by 4 bases and J by 5 bases, with 8 bases left in between. The CDR3 extends over 13 amino acids.

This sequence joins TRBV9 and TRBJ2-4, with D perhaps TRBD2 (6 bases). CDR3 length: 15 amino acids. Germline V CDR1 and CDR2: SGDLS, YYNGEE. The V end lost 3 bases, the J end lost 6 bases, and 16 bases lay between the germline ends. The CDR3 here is CASSAFEVEGNIQYF. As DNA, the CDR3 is TGTGCCAGCAGCGCATTTGAGGTGGAGGGAAACATTCAGTACTTC.